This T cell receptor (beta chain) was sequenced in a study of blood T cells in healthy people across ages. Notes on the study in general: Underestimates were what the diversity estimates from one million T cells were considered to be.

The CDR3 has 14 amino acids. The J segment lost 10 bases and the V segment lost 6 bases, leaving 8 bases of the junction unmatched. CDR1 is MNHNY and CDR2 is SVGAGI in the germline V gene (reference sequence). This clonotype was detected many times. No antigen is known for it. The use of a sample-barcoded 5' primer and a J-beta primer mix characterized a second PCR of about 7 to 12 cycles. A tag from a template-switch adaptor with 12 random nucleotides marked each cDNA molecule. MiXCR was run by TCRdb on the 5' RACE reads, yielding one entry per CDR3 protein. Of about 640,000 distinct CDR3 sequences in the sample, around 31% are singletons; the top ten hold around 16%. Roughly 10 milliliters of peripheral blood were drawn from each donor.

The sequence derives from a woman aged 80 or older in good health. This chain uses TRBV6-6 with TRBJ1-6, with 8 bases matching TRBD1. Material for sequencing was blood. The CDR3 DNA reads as TGTGCCAGCAGCACCGGACAGGGTAGATCACCCCTCCACTTT. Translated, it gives CASSTGQGRSPLHF.